These 25 T cell receptor beta chains originate from one sample sequenced in a study of blood T cell repertoires in COVID-19. Assay used: immunoSEQ multiplex PCR; TCRdb lists only in-frame clones, some missing. This table has 270,000 or so clones, under 90% appearing once. The sequenced sample consisted of peripheral blood. The origin of the receptors is a human donor in a cohort sampled during active COVID-19.

V is TRBV9 and J is TRBJ2-4, with 11 bases matching TRBD1. Germline V gene sequence: CDR1 SGDLS, CDR2 YYNGEE. The CDR3 spans 16 residues. J gave up 4 bases and V 4 bases, and 7 bases lay outside the gene matches. This CDR3 is CASSPGTGGTKNIQYF. In DNA form, the CDR3 reads TGTGCCAGCAGCCCTGGGACAGGGGGTACTAAAAACATTCAGTACTTC.

This rearrangement joins TRBV27 to TRBJ2-4, with 7 bases that match TRBD2. This CDR3 has 13 residues. Germline-derived CDR1 and CDR2 are MNHEY and SMNVEV (reference sequence). Unmatched junction bases numbered 0, after V lost 2 bases and J lost 5 bases. The CDR3 loop is CASSLTSENIQYF. CDR3 sequence (DNA): TGTGCCAGCAGTTTAACTAGCGAAAACATTCAGTACTTC.

The V call is TRBV18, the J call TRBJ1-1; 10 bases match TRBD1. The CDR3 length is 14 residues. Losses at the gene ends were 9 bases for V and 6 bases for J; bases not matched to a gene: 10. Per the germline V gene, CDR1 is KGHSH and CDR2 is LQKENI. In DNA, the CDR3 is TGTGCCAGTTCAGAAAGCGGGACAGGGGCTGAAGCTTTCTTT. It codes for CASSESGTGAEAFF. Filled out from reference TRBV18 and TRBJ1-1, the complete variable domain reads NAGVMQNPRHLVRRRGQEARLRCSPMKGHSHVYWYRQLPEEGLKFMVYLQKENIIDESGMPKERFSAEFPKEGPSILRIQQVVRGDSAAYFCASSESGTGAEAFFGQGTRLTVV.

The chain links TRBV19 to TRBJ1-1, with 8 bases fitting TRBD1. Germline CDR1 reads LNHDA; CDR2 reads SQIVND (reference sequence). The CDR3 runs to 15 residues. V shed 5 bases and J 2 bases; nucleotides not matched to a gene: 7. CDR3 loop: CASSGDRGANTEAFF. Here the CDR3 DNA reads TGTGCCAGTAGTGGCGACAGGGGCGCAAACACTGAAGCTTTCTTT.

This chain uses TRBV6-1 with TRBJ1-2, with TRBD1 matching 7 bases. This CDR3 is 13 amino acids long. The V gene end was trimmed by 6 bases and the J gene end by 3 bases; junction bases not matched to a gene: 4. Germline V CDR1 and CDR2: MNHNS, SASEGT. DNA for the CDR3: TGTGCCAGCAGCTCGACAGGGCACTATGGCTACACCTTC. Its translation is CASSSTGHYGYTF.

V is TRBV5-5 and J is TRBJ1-2, with TRBD1 matching over 7 bases. The CDR3 spans 13 residues. Germline CDR1 reads SGHKS; CDR2 reads YYEKEE (reference sequence). Losses at the gene ends were 4 bases for V and 5 bases for J; bases not matched to a gene: 5. The CDR3 sequence is CASSKDRDYGYTF. CDR3 DNA: TGTGCCAGCAGCAAAGACAGGGATTATGGCTACACCTTC.

The J gene is TRBJ2-1, the V gene TRBV7-8; 10 nucleotides match TRBD2. CDR3 length equals 16 residues. The germline V gene encodes CDR1 SGHVS and CDR2 FQNEAQ. Losses at the gene ends were 5 bases for V and 3 bases for J; bases not matched to a gene: 7. DNA of the CDR3: TGTGCCAGCAGCCCGCCGGGACTAGCGCACTACAATGAGCAGTTCTTC. Translation: CASSPPGLAHYNEQFF.

This clone came up once. The V gene is TRBV5-8, the J gene TRBJ2-7; weak D call: TRBD2 (5 bases). Looked up from germline, CDR1 is SGHTS and CDR2 is YDEGEE. The CDR3 has 14 amino acids. Trimming took off 4 bases at V and 4 bases at J, with 15 bases between the two ends. CDR3 sequence: CASSRRTGSYEQYF. Here the CDR3 DNA reads TGTGCCAGCAGCCGCCGGACTGGGAGTTACGAGCAGTACTTC.

The J gene is TRBJ1-1, the V gene TRBV6-5; D uncertain. Between the trimmed V and J ends, which lost 0 bases and 2 bases, there was a span of 10 bases. The CDR3 totals 15 residues. The germline V gene encodes CDR1 MNHEY and CDR2 SVGAGI. This CDR3 is CASSYSRRPNTEAFF. The CDR3 DNA reads TGTGCCAGCAGTTACTCGCGCAGGCCCAACACTGAAGCTTTCTTT.

The J gene is TRBJ2-6, the V gene TRBV9, with D maybe TRBD1 (6 bases). The germline CDR1 and CDR2 sequences are SGDLS and YYNGEE. Trimming removed 3 bases at V and 0 bases at J, with 13 bases between. The CDR3 covers 17 residues. The CDR3 region has the DNA TGTGCCAGCAGCGGACCGGGACATATCTCTGGGGCCAACGTCCTGACTTTC. As protein: CASSGPGHISGANVLTF.

The chain links TRBV14 to TRBJ2-1, with 12 bases fitting TRBD2. The germline V gene encodes CDR1 SGHDN and CDR2 FVKESK. The V gene end was trimmed by 3 bases and the J gene end by 9 bases; junction bases not matched to a gene: 9. The CDR3 sequence is 16 residues long. CDR3 nucleotide sequence: TGTGCCAGCAGCCAGGGGCTAGCGGGGGGGCAGGCTGAGCAGTTCTTC. Translation: CASSQGLAGGQAEQFF. Based on the CDR3 plus reference TRBV14 and TRBJ2-1, the full variable domain is EAGVTQFPSHSVIEKGQTVTLRCDPISGHDNLYWYRRVMGKEIKFLLHFVKESKQDESGMPNNRFLAERTGGTYSTLKVQPAELEDSGVYFCASSQGLAGGQAEQFFGPGTRLTVL.

The chain recombines TRBV11-3 with TRBJ2-1, with a tentative D call TRBD1 (6 bases). Germline V gene sequence: CDR1 SGHNT, CDR2 YENEEA. V gave up 5 bases and J gave up 5 bases, with 22 bases separating them. The CDR3 runs to 17 residues. The CDR3 region has the DNA TGTGCCAGCAGCAAGAGGGTCGGGGCAGGGGATAACAATGAGCAGTTCTTC. Protein: CASSKRVGAGDNNEQFF.

This chain joins TRBV19 and TRBJ1-2; no reliable D call. Trimming took off 2 bases at V and 1 base at J, with 11 bases between the two ends. The length of the CDR3 is 15 residues. Germline-derived CDR1 and CDR2 are LNHDA and SQIVND (reference sequence). The CDR3 spells CASSISEQVNYGYTF. The CDR3 DNA is TGTGCCAGTAGTATATCCGAACAAGTTAACTATGGCTACACCTTC.

The gene calls are TRBV6-2 or TRBV6-3 and TRBJ2-2; 11 bases match TRBD2. CDR1 and CDR2 from the germline V gene are MNHEY and SVGEGT. V trimming: 6 bases; J trimming: 9 bases; junction bases outside the gene matches: 12. The CDR3 length is 16 residues. The CDR3 is CASSLTSGGLMRELFF. CDR3 nucleotides: TGTGCCAGCAGCCTAACTAGCGGGGGTCTGATGAGGGAGCTGTTTTTT.

This sequence joins TRBV5-1 and TRBJ1-4, with D tentatively TRBD1 (5 bases). This CDR3 comprises 13 residues. Looked up from germline, CDR1 is SGHRS and CDR2 is YFSETQ. Trimming removed 5 bases from V and 4 bases from J, with 9 bases in between. CDR3 DNA: TGCGCCAGCAGTGGGGGGGATAATGAAAAACTGTTTTTT. Its translation is CASSGGDNEKLFF.

This clone has only one observation. V and J are TRBV5-6 and TRBJ1-3, with unresolved D. Trimming stripped 4 bases from V and 8 bases from J, with 16 bases between. CDR1 SGHDT and CDR2 YYEEEE come from the germline V gene. This CDR3 contains 14 residues. The CDR3 reads CASSPTLVGDTIYF. As DNA, the CDR3 is TGTGCCAGCAGCCCCACTTTGGTCGGAGACACCATATATTTT.

This clone was counted once. The chain employs TRBV15 and TRBJ1-5; D ambiguous. Germline values: CDR1 LNHNV, CDR2 YYDKDF (reference sequence). The CDR3 covers 13 residues. Trimming cost V 4 bases and J 4 bases, with 8 bases left between them. CDR3 region: CATSKAGNQPQHF. The CDR3 coding sequence is TGTGCCACCAGCAAAGCCGGGAATCAGCCCCAGCATTTT.

This clone has only a few counts. V gene TRBV6-5 combines with J gene TRBJ1-2; tentative D call: TRBD1 (5 bases). The CDR3 has 15 amino acids. Trimming shortened V by 0 bases and J by 6 bases, and 14 bases separated the two germline ends. CDR1 MNHEY and CDR2 SVGAGI come from the germline V gene. The CDR3 region has the DNA TGTGCCAGCAGTTACTCGACAGCCCCTGGGGATGGCTACACCTTC. This encodes CASSYSTAPGDGYTF.

The chain couples TRBV7-3 to TRBJ2-3, with D possibly being TRBD1 (7 bases). CDR3 size: 17 residues. CDR1 and CDR2 from the germline V gene are SGHTA and FQGTGA. V lost 4 bases to trimming and J lost 1 base, with 18 bases between them. In DNA form, the CDR3 reads TGTGCCAGCAGCTCCGGGCCCAGGGGGGTCCGCACAGATACGCAGTATTTT. This gives the protein CASSSGPRGVRTDTQYF.

This clone was seen only once. The V gene is TRBV5-6, the J gene TRBJ2-1; 8 positions match TRBD2. This CDR3 region has 15 residues. Germline loops: CDR1 SGHDT, CDR2 YYEEEE. The trim removed 1 base at V and 6 bases at J, leaving 6 bases unmatched. This chain's CDR3 is CASSLKSGSSNEQFF. The CDR3 nucleotides are TGTGCCAGCAGCTTGAAGAGCGGGAGCTCCAATGAGCAGTTCTTC.

The rearrangement uses TRBV20-1 and TRBJ2-1; possible D gene TRBD2, 6 bases. There are 14 residues in the CDR3. Germline assignment: CDR1 DFQATT and CDR2 SNEGSKA (reference sequence). Trimming shortened V by 3 bases and J by 4 bases, and 13 bases separated the two germline ends. CDR3 protein: CSASTGTPYNEQFF. CDR3 in DNA: TGCAGTGCTAGTACCGGGACTCCATACAATGAGCAGTTCTTC.

The CDR3 nucleotides are TGTGCCAGTAGTTACCCGGGGGTGGATACGCAGTATTTT. This encodes CASSYPGVDTQYF. The chain has TRBV19 and TRBJ2-3; maybe TRBD2 (6 bases). Per germline, CDR1 LNHDA and CDR2 SQIVND (reference sequence). CDR3 length: 13 amino acids. Trimming removed 5 bases at V and 6 bases at J, with 12 bases between. Drawing the rest from reference TRBV19 and TRBJ2-3, the complete variable domain is DGGITQSPKYLFRKEGQNVTLSCEQNLNHDAMYWYRQDPGQGLRLIYYSQIVNDFQKGDIAEGYSVSREKKESFPLTVTSAQKNPTAFYLCASSYPGVDTQYFGPGTRLTVL.

The rearrangement uses TRBV27 and TRBJ1-6; the match to TRBD1 covers 7 bases. CDR1 MNHEY and CDR2 SMNVEV come from the germline V gene (reference sequence). The CDR3 consists of 14 residues. J lost 5 bases, V lost 5 bases, and 3 bases had no gene match. CDR3 residues: CASSDRANNSPLHF. The CDR3 region has the DNA TGTGCCAGCAGTGACAGGGCAAATAATTCACCCCTCCACTTT.

The chain recombines TRBV12-3 or TRBV12-4 with TRBJ2-7; no definite D call. V lost 3 bases to trimming and J lost 4 bases, with 10 bases between them. This CDR3 is 13 amino acids long. CDR3 in amino acids: CASSFATDYEQYF. CDR3 sequence (DNA): TGTGCCAGCAGTTTCGCGACTGATTACGAGCAGTACTTC.

This chain links TRBV5-6 with TRBJ1-2, with D perhaps TRBD1 (5 bases). V lost 8 bases, J lost 12 bases, and 26 bases lay in between. Germline CDR1 is SGHDT and CDR2 is YYEEEE. This CDR3 is 14 amino acids long. The CDR3 DNA reads TGTGCCAGTACAGCTTCCGAACAGGACCTAAGAAACACCTTC. As protein: CASTASEQDLRNTF.